The text below deals with one T cell receptor beta chain. The data were obtained in a study of blood T cell repertoires in COVID-19. Whole-study context: Researchers got acute and convalescent COVID-19 samples from the United States, Italy and Spain. From T cells, B-cell-depleted T cells, or PBMCs came the material, which was cDNA or gDNA.

The CDR3 contains 18 residues. J gave up 5 bases and V 3 bases, and 18 bases lay outside the gene matches. CDR1 and CDR2 from the germline V gene are LGHNA and YSLEER. As handled by the study authors: Amplified reference gene primers provided the basis for estimating nucleated cell counts. Only in-frame clones appear in the TCRdb table, and some are missing; sequencing was by immunoSEQ multiplex PCR. That table is the source of V, J and clone size, and D and trimming were worked out from the DNA. The table includes just under 300,000 clones, around 86% detected once. The receptor's source is an older man with acute or convalescent COVID-19. The chain employs TRBV4-3 and TRBJ1-2; 7 bases map to TRBD1. What was sequenced was peripheral blood. CDR3 loop: CASSQFPTGTRGVYGYTF. The DNA of the CDR3 is TGCGCCAGCAGCCAGTTCCCGACAGGGACTCGTGGGGTTTATGGCTACACCTTC.